Listed here is a single T cell receptor (beta chain). Data came from immunoSEQ multiplex PCR; TCRdb stores just in-frame clones and leaves some out. The data hold 240,000 or so clones, with approximately 80% observed a single time. These data originate in a study of blood T cell repertoires in COVID-19. Turning to the study itself: Samples of COVID-19 (acute and convalescent) were obtained from the United States, Italy and Spain. Sources were T cells, B-cell-depleted T cells, or PBMCs; the material itself was cDNA or gDNA.

The J segment lost 3 bases and the V segment lost 5 bases, leaving 5 bases of the junction unmatched. The CDR3 extends over 16 amino acids. The germline V gene encodes CDR1 LGHDT and CDR2 YNNKEL (reference sequence). This receptor was identified in a woman older than 75 with COVID-19, enrolled during active disease. The rearrangement links TRBV3-1 (or the pseudogene TRBV3-2) to TRBJ2-5; 14 nucleotides line up with TRBD2. The sequencing input was peripheral blood. The CDR3 protein is CASSTRTSGRKETQYF. The CDR3 nucleotides are TGTGCCAGCAGCACTCGGACTAGCGGGAGGAAAGAGACCCAGTACTTC.